The clone carrying this TCR beta chain was recorded only once. Sequencing used immunoSEQ multiplex PCR; TCRdb keeps in-frame clones, though not all of them. The sample has some 150,000 clones, roughly nine tenths seen once. This sample was taken from a study of blood T cell repertoires in COVID-19. Study-wide background: The United States, Italy and Spain supplied acute and convalescent COVID-19 samples. PBMCs, B-cell-depleted T cells, or T cells were the source of the cDNA or gDNA that made up the material.

The length of the CDR3 is 14 residues. Germline V gene lookup returns CDR1 SGHAT and CDR2 FQNNGV. J gave up 8 bases and V 1 base, and 6 bases lay outside the gene matches. J is TRBJ2-3 and V is TRBV11-2; 7 bases fit TRBD2. The receptor comes from a woman between 65 and 79 years old with acute or convalescent COVID-19. Sequencing used peripheral blood. CDR3 protein: CASSLGVREGTQYF. CDR3 coding DNA: TGTGCCAGCAGCTTAGGGGTCAGGGAGGGTACGCAGTATTTT.